Detailed here is one TCR beta chain. What it binds is unknown. This record comes from a study of cytomegalovirus exposure and HLA in healthy donors. Overall study: Early on, a data release was issued that held 80 million to 90 million unique TCRs from HLA-typed donors. Regarding the study as a whole: Usually a TCR sequence was rare, but some public TCRs were found in many donors. The authors judged a highly shared variant cluster likely a sequencing artifact. Immune exposure data for these donors was limited to CMV serostatus.

Germline CDR1 reads SGHTA; CDR2 reads FQGNSA. The CDR3 length is 14 residues. V shed 2 bases, J shed 4 bases, and the junction held 4 bases outside the gene matches. A multiplex PCR was run with 60 Vbeta primers and 13 Jbeta primers. Sequenced by immunoSEQ multiplex PCR; TCRdb stores in-frame clones only, minus some. The profile shows 150,000 or so clones, over 70% of them singletons. The TCR originated in a male donor in good health and CMV-seronegative. Sequenced material: PBMCs. The rearrangement joins TRBV7-2 to TRBJ1-2; 7 bases align to TRBD1. This chain's CDR3 is CASSLSRGIYGYTF. The CDR3 DNA sequence: TGTGCCAGCAGCTTAAGCAGGGGGATCTATGGCTACACCTTC.